Sequencing of this TCR beta chain was carried out in a study of human T cells and chemical hapten exposure. Study-wide context: Largely, small differences in pooled library volume made per-sample TCR yields vary.

In its sample, this clonotype was seen a few times. Its antigen is undetermined. TCRdb re-called the RACE reads with MiXCR, one entry per CDR3 protein. This table has roughly 250,000 distinct CDR3 sequences, approximately 8.6% appearing once. Time point of the sample: pre-sensitization, week 0. Treatment meaning: therapeutic diphenylcyclopropenone sensitization with weekly scalp DPC. Each patch-test visit's blood sample preceded patch application. Findings of the study overall: Alopecia in all donors means immunity may differ from healthy individuals. The formation of large CDR3 similarity clusters by expanded TCRs significantly exceeded that of controls.

Material: whole blood, obtained in connection with sensitization to the hapten diphenylcyclopropenone (DPC). The source is a woman aged 40 to 50 with alopecia areata. Some clones in this sample may be carry-over from other donors' samples.

The CDR3 DNA is TGTGCCAGCAGCTTAGTGGTGACGCGCTCTGGAAACACCATATATTTT. Residues: CASSLVVTRSGNTIYF. The chain links TRBV7-9 to TRBJ1-3; D is undetermined. CDR3 length equals 16 residues. From germline, CDR1 is SEHNR and CDR2 FQNEAQ (reference sequence). Trimming removed 1 base at V and 0 bases at J, with 10 bases between.